Presented here are 27 T cell receptor beta chains from one specimen sequenced in a study of patients and donors after allogeneic stem cell transplantation. Each CDR3 protein is one row after TCRdb ran MiXCR on the RT-PCR reads. The table lists about 200,000 distinct CDR3 sequences, around two fifths of them singletons. Sequenced material: blood, either unsorted or a sorted T cell fraction (not recorded which). These receptors originate from a human donor who was either an allogeneic HSCT recipient or a stem cell or donor lymphocyte infusion donor (not recorded which). It is not recorded whose cells these are; they may come from a transplant donor.

The chain carries TRBV7-2 and TRBJ2-5; tentative D call: TRBD2 (5 bases). Trimming shortened V by 5 bases and J by 1 base, and 17 bases separated the two germline ends. Germline lookup yields CDR1 SGHTA and CDR2 FQGNSA. The CDR3 is 16 residues long. CDR3 protein: CASSIPLKRTQETQYF. DNA for the CDR3: TGTGCCAGCAGCATCCCGCTAAAGCGGACCCAAGAGACCCAGTACTTC.

This chain uses TRBV12-3 or TRBV12-4 with TRBJ2-3; TRBD2 aligns across 7 bases. The ends lost 6 bases at V and 6 bases at J; junction bases unmatched: 12. The length of the CDR3 is 15 residues. The CDR3 spells CASRDTGGSFDTQYF. CDR3 bases: TGTGCCAGCAGGGACACGGGCGGGAGTTTCGATACGCAGTATTTT.

This chain joins TRBV20-1 and TRBJ2-1; 10 positions match TRBD2. CDR1 and CDR2 (germline): DFQATT, SNEGSKA (reference sequence). This CDR3 has 16 amino acids. After removal of 3 bases from V and 2 bases from J, the junction contained 7 bases not matched to a gene. In DNA form, the CDR3 reads TGCAGTGCTAGGCAAAGCGGGAGGGCAGCCTACAATGAGCAGTTCTTC. The encoded protein is CSARQSGRAAYNEQFF.

This clonotype occurred a few times. The chain recombines TRBV29-1 with TRBJ1-4; no clear D gene. CDR3 length: 15 amino acids. V lost 4 bases and J 8 bases, leaving 20 bases between the germline ends. Germline V CDR1 and CDR2: SQVTM, ANQGSEA. CDR3 region: CSVVGYTEAGEKLFF. In DNA form, the CDR3 reads TGCAGCGTTGTGGGCTATACAGAGGCGGGCGAAAAACTGTTTTTT. Full variable domain (rest looked up from reference TRBV29-1 and TRBJ1-4): SAVISQKPSRDICQRGTSLTIQCQVDSQVTMMFWYRQQPGQSLTLIATANQGSEATYESGFVIDKFPISRPNLTFSTLTVSNMSPEDSSIYLCSVVGYTEAGEKLFFGSGTQLSVL.

This clonotype was seen a handful of times. V usage is TRBV25-1 and J usage is TRBJ1-4; D call uncertain. The CDR3 contains 14 residues. Germline V gene sequence: CDR1 MGHDK, CDR2 SYGVNS. With 6 bases removed from V and 7 bases from J, the gap between germline ends came to 15 bases. The CDR3 DNA sequence: TGTGCCAGCAGCTTTAACTCTGAGGTTGAAAAACTGTTTTTT. Protein sequence: CASSFNSEVEKLFF.

The V call is TRBV27, the J call TRBJ1-4; D remains unclear. Germline V gene sequence: CDR1 MNHEY, CDR2 SMNVEV (reference sequence). CDR3 length: 15 residues. V was pared by 6 bases and J by 0 bases, with 11 bases between. The CDR3 DNA is TGTGCCAGCAGCACTATCGGGGCAACTAATGAAAAACTGTTTTTT. Protein: CASSTIGATNEKLFF. Based on the CDR3 plus reference TRBV27 and TRBJ1-4, the full variable domain is EAQVTQNPRYLITVTGKKLTVTCSQNMNHEYMSWYRQDPGLGLRQIYYSMNVEVTDKGDVPEGYKVSRKEKRNFPLILESPSPNQTSLYFCASSTIGATNEKLFFGSGTQLSVL.

The V and J genes are TRBV12-3 or TRBV12-4 and TRBJ1-1; possibly TRBD1 for D (6 bases). This CDR3 spans 14 amino acids. Deletions cut 1 base from V and 6 bases from J, with 12 bases between. The CDR3: CASSLDGGTAEAFF. In DNA, the CDR3 is TGTGCCAGCAGTTTAGATGGGGGCACGGCTGAAGCTTTCTTT.

The chain is built from TRBV6-6 and TRBJ2-7; 12 bases are a match to TRBD2. With V trimmed by 8 bases and J by 5 bases, 4 bases remained unmatched. Germline V gives CDR1 MNHNY, CDR2 SVGAGI (reference sequence). The CDR3 consists of 13 residues. The CDR3 here is CASRTSGKDEQYF. The CDR3 region has the DNA TGTGCCAGCCGGACTAGCGGGAAGGACGAGCAGTACTTC.

This clonotype is a singleton in its sample. The rearrangement uses TRBV29-1 and TRBJ1-1; D is ambiguous. V gave up 8 bases and J gave up 4 bases, with 17 bases separating them. This CDR3 spans 13 amino acids. Germline V gene sequence: CDR1 SQVTM, CDR2 ANQGSEA. CDR3 amino acids: CSFQGSSGTEAFF. In DNA, the CDR3 is TGCAGCTTCCAAGGCAGTTCGGGCACTGAAGCTTTCTTT.

This chain connects TRBV28 to TRBJ2-5; no clear D. CDR3 length: 12 residues. Trimming removed 10 bases from V and 5 bases from J, with 14 bases in between. CDR1 and CDR2 from the germline V gene are MDHEN and SYDVKM. CDR3 bases: TGTGCCACTAACGTAGATCGTGAGACCCAGTACTTC. Protein product: CATNVDRETQYF.

The chain couples TRBV9 to TRBJ1-1; no reliable D call. Trimming pared 2 bases from V and 8 bases from J, leaving 13 bases between. The CDR3 length is 13 residues. Germline CDR1 SGDLS, CDR2 YYNGEE. CDR3 region: CASSVAADGEAFF. For the CDR3, the DNA is TGTGCCAGCAGCGTTGCCGCCGACGGGGAAGCTTTCTTT.

The chain recombines TRBV20-1 with TRBJ1-1; possible D gene TRBD1, 6 bases. The CDR3 sequence is 15 residues long. Germline V CDR1 and CDR2: DFQATT, SNEGSKA (reference sequence). The ends were cut back, 1 base at V and 0 bases at J, with 12 bases in the middle. CDR3 coding DNA: TGCAGTGCTAGAGGTTACAGGGAAATGAACACTGAAGCTTTCTTT. This gives the protein CSARGYREMNTEAFF.

The chain joins TRBV12-3 or TRBV12-4 to TRBJ2-3; unclear D gene. V was shortened by 4 bases and J by 0 bases, with 8 bases between the two germline ends. CDR3 length: 14 amino acids. The CDR3 DNA is TGTGCCAGCAGTTCGCAGACTAGCACAGATACGCAGTATTTT. Protein sequence: CASSSQTSTDTQYF.

The chain couples TRBV5-1 to TRBJ2-2; D possibly corresponds to TRBD2 (6 bases). CDR3 length: 15 residues. Per the germline V gene, CDR1 is SGHRS and CDR2 is YFSETQ. V shed 4 bases and J shed 6 bases, with 16 bases lying between them. The CDR3 DNA reads as TGCGCCAGCAGCCCTCTCGGGAGTCTCGCCGGGGAGCTGTTTTTT. Protein product: CASSPLGSLAGELFF.

This clonotype was detected a few times. The V and J genes are TRBV7-9 and TRBJ1-2, with no clear D. V lost 7 bases, J lost 4 bases, and 22 bases lay in between. The CDR3 sequence is 16 residues long. Germline V lookup: CDR1 SEHNR, CDR2 FQNEAQ (reference sequence). The CDR3 here is CASTQLSGGSTYGYTF. CDR3 in DNA: TGTGCCAGCACCCAACTTAGCGGCGGCTCTACCTATGGCTACACCTTC.

This sequence joins TRBV7-2 and TRBJ1-5, with unresolved D. Trimming left V 2 bases short and J 6 bases short, with 14 bases between. The CDR3 consists of 15 residues. From germline, CDR1 is SGHTA and CDR2 FQGNSA. CDR3 nucleotide sequence: TGTGCCAGCAGCTTAAGGTCAAGGGAGATTCAGCCCCAGCATTTT. Protein sequence: CASSLRSREIQPQHF.

The CDR3, as DNA: TGTGCCAGCAGTTACTCATCCCAACAGGGGAGAGGAGATGGCTACACCTTC. Its translation: CASSYSSQQGRGDGYTF. The rearrangement links TRBV6-5 to TRBJ1-2; TRBD1 agrees at 7 bases. The length of the CDR3 is 17 residues. Germline V lookup: CDR1 MNHEY, CDR2 SVGAGI. Trimming cost V 0 bases and J 6 bases; bases outside gene matches: 13.

This chain connects TRBV5-5 to TRBJ2-5; D ambiguous. Trimming left V 0 bases short and J 5 bases short, with 14 bases between. The germline gives CDR1 SGHKS, CDR2 YYEKEE (reference sequence). This CDR3 is 15 amino acids long. CDR3 nucleotide sequence: TGTGCCAGCAGCTTGGACCCCTTAATCCCGGAGACCCAGTACTTC. Its translation: CASSLDPLIPETQYF.

The chain recombines TRBV6-2 or TRBV6-3 with TRBJ1-5; tentative D call: TRBD1 (6 bases). Trimming stripped 0 bases from V and 6 bases from J, with 18 bases between. The CDR3 covers 17 residues. Looked up from germline, CDR1 is MNHEY and CDR2 is SVGEGT. The CDR3 loop is CASSYSMLPRGGQPQHF. The DNA of the CDR3 is TGTGCCAGCAGTTACTCGATGCTCCCCAGGGGAGGTCAGCCCCAGCATTTT.

This clonotype has just one count. The chain has TRBV7-3 and TRBJ1-5; maybe TRBD1 (6 bases). Germline V gene sequence: CDR1 SGHTA, CDR2 FQGTGA. The CDR3 runs to 12 residues. The germline V and J ends were trimmed by 5 bases and 9 bases, with 11 bases remaining between them. The CDR3 bases are TGTGCCAGCAGCGCTTTACAGGGGCCCCAGCATTTT. Its translation is CASSALQGPQHF.

The rearrangement joins TRBV12-3 or TRBV12-4 to TRBJ2-7, with 9 bases aligning to TRBD1. V trimming: 6 bases; J trimming: 6 bases; junction bases outside the gene matches: 9. The CDR3 consists of 14 residues. The CDR3, as DNA: TGTGCCAGCAGCCCCTCGGGACAGGGAGGCGAGCAGTACTTC. Translated: CASSPSGQGGEQYF.

This clonotype has only a few counts. The rearrangement joins TRBV6-1 to TRBJ1-1; 9 bases are a match to TRBD1. CDR1 and CDR2 from the germline V gene are MNHNS and SASEGT. The CDR3 runs to 15 residues. V was clipped by 7 bases and J by 3 bases; unmatched bases: 9. CDR3 sequence: CASTPGQGEYTEAFF. DNA of the CDR3: TGTGCCAGCACCCCGGGACAGGGAGAGTACACTGAAGCTTTCTTT.

The genes are TRBV28 and TRBJ2-1, with 9 bases identical to TRBD2. The CDR3 spans 16 residues. V gave up 2 bases and J gave up 6 bases; unmatched junction bases: 8. Germline V CDR1 and CDR2: MDHEN, SYDVKM. The CDR3 DNA follows: TGTGCCAGCAGTTTAGACCCCGGGACTAGCCTCAATGAGCAGTTCTTC. It translates to CASSLDPGTSLNEQFF. Variable domain in full (rest from reference TRBV28 and TRBJ2-1): DVKVTQSSRYLVKRTGEKVFLECVQDMDHENMFWYRQDPGLGLRLIYFSYDVKMKEKGDIPEGYSVSREKKERFSLILESASTNQTSMYLCASSLDPGTSLNEQFFGPGTRLTVL.

This clonotype was observed a handful of times. The rearrangement joins TRBV12-3 or TRBV12-4 to TRBJ1-5, with D perhaps TRBD1 (5 bases). The CDR3 runs to 15 residues. The germline V and J ends were trimmed by 7 bases and 2 bases, with 15 bases remaining between them. The chain's CDR3 is CASTLGGGGNQPQHF. CDR3 DNA sequence: TGTGCCAGCACCCTCGGCGGGGGGGGCAATCAGCCCCAGCATTTT.

The gene calls are TRBV7-9 and TRBJ1-1, with D uncertain. In germline, CDR1 is SEHNR, CDR2 FQNEAQ (reference sequence). The V end lost 1 base, the J end lost 4 bases, and 7 bases lay between the germline ends. There are 13 residues in the CDR3. The DNA of the CDR3 is TGTGCCAGCAGCTTAGGCGGGATCACTGAAGCTTTCTTT. It translates to CASSLGGITEAFF.

In its sample, this clonotype was seen a few times. J is TRBJ2-7 and V is TRBV3-1; no definite D call. V lost 4 bases and J 7 bases, leaving 14 bases between the germline ends. Germline V lookup: CDR1 LGHDT, CDR2 YNNKEL (reference sequence). This CDR3 has 13 amino acids. The DNA of the CDR3 is TGTGCCAGCAGCCCCGAATCTATGGGGGAGCAGTACTTC. Amino acids: CASSPESMGEQYF.

V and J are TRBV7-2 and TRBJ1-1; D is uncertain. Between the trimmed V and J ends, which lost 0 bases and 5 bases, there was a span of 19 bases. Germline V lookup: CDR1 SGHTA, CDR2 FQGNSA. This CDR3 is built from 17 residues. This chain's CDR3 is CASSLAPPGPRWTEAFF. The DNA for the CDR3 is TGTGCCAGCAGCTTAGCGCCGCCAGGCCCCAGGTGGACTGAAGCTTTCTTT.